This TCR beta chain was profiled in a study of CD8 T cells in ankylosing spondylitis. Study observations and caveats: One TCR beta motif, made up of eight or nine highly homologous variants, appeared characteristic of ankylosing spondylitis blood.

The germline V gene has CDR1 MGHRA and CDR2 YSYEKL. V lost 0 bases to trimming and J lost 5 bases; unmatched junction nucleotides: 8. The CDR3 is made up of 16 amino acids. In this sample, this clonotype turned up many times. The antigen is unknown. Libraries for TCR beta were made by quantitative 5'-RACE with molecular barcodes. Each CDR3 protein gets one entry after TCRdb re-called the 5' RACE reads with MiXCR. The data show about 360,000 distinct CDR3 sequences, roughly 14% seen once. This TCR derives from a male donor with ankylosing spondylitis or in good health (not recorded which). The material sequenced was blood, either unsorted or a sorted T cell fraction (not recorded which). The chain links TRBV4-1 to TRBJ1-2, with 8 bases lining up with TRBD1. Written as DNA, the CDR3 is TGCGCCAGCAGCCAAGATCCCTTGACAGGGGTGTATGGCTACACCTTC. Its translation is CASSQDPLTGVYGYTF.